This T cell receptor (beta chain) stems from a study of blood T cells in healthy people across ages. The study isolated at least 6.5 million PBMCs from each sample. This CDR3 is built from 14 residues. Looked up from germline, CDR1 is DFQATT and CDR2 is SNEGSKA (reference sequence). Findings and caveats of the study: Diversity estimates drawn from one million T cells were deemed underestimates. The lack of PBMC sorting stopped any conclusive naive versus antigen-experienced comparison.

Remarks on this clonotype: Its matching antigen is unknown. Given a much more abundant clone one base away, this may be a read error.

Then a second PCR, running about 6 to 12 cycles, was carried out with a sample-barcoded 5' primer and a J-beta primer mix. Each CDR3 protein gets one entry after TCRdb re-called the 5' RACE reads with MiXCR. Among about 750,000 distinct CDR3 sequences listed, 40% to 65% were seen once. This clonotype was obtained from a man older than 75 in good health. The sequenced sample was blood. The gene calls are TRBV20-1 and TRBJ2-1; 9 bases fit TRBD1. The chain's CDR3 is CSAPTGTGNKEQFF. In DNA, the CDR3 is TGCAGTGCTCCCACCGGGACAGGGAACAAGGAGCAGTTCTTC.